This T cell receptor (beta chain) was recorded in a study of early T cells in non-severe SARS-CoV-2 infection. Study summary: Whole-blood bulk RNA, unsorted, was sequenced, and chains were unpaired. Regarding the study as a whole: Comparison of clonotypes with VDJdb favored anti-spike CD8 responses while missing private and CD4 specificities.

In its sample, this clonotype was seen many times. Its antigen is unknown. V lost 0 bases, J lost 4 bases, and 8 bases stayed unmatched. Germline loops: CDR1 LGHNA, CDR2 YNFKEQ. The CDR3 runs 16 residues. Unique molecular identifier tags were affixed to discrete cDNA molecules. TCRdb processed the 5' RACE reads anew with MiXCR; each CDR3 protein has one entry. The sample includes tens of thousands of distinct CDR3 sequences, over 10% seen only once; the top ten take around 2.9%. This TCR was recovered from an adult who was a healthcare worker with PCR-confirmed SARS-CoV-2 infection or an uninfected control (not recorded which). V usage is TRBV4-2 and J usage is TRBJ1-2; TRBD1 aligns across 7 bases. The material sequenced was whole blood, taken at baseline. The CDR3 here is CASSQDKGTVGYGYTF. The CDR3 coding sequence is TGTGCCAGCAGCCAAGATAAAGGGACAGTGGGCTATGGCTACACCTTC.